This T cell receptor (beta chain) was obtained from a study of cytomegalovirus exposure and HLA in healthy donors. The PCR made use of 60 Vbeta and 13 Jbeta primers. Generated by immunoSEQ multiplex PCR, the TCRdb table keeps only in-frame clones and is missing some. Of some 170,000 clones in the sample, about three quarters were seen once. Healthy bone marrow donors formed the donor group. Whole-study findings and limits: Among TCR sequences, most were rare, though some public TCRs appeared in many donors. It was reported in a later analysis that an Asian-associated ancestry cluster showed fewer N-insertions than the roughly 670-donor mean. Earlier findings revealed that most TCR beta V segments proved productive either about 90% or about 30% of the time.

Concerning this clone: What it binds is not known.

CDR3 length equals 13 residues. The ends lost 2 bases at V and 7 bases at J; junction bases unmatched: 2. The germline gives CDR1 GTSNPN, CDR2 SVGIG (reference sequence). The clonotype comes from a woman in her sixties in good health and CMV-seropositive. Sequencing was performed on PBMCs. V usage is TRBV30 and J usage is TRBJ1-6, with 7 bases lining up with TRBD1. The DNA of the CDR3 is TGTGCCTGGAGTAGGGGGCGAAATTCACCCCTCCACTTT. Its protein is CAWSRGRNSPLHF.